This T cell receptor (beta chain) was sequenced during a study of blood T cell repertoires in COVID-19. V lost 4 bases and J 11 bases, leaving 11 bases between the germline ends. The CDR3 loop spans 12 amino acids. Germline CDR1 is LNHDA and CDR2 is SQIVND (reference sequence). Sequencing was performed with immunoSEQ multiplex PCR; in TCRdb, only in-frame clones are kept and a portion is missing. The repertoire holds around 160,000 clones, with over 70% as singletons. Before being deemed recovered, Cohort 3 donors had two negative PCRs, clearance, or symptom resolution. The sample comprised PBMCs or T cells enriched from blood (not recorded which). The rearrangement joins TRBV19 to TRBJ1-4, with D unresolved. This clonotype originated in a woman aged 55-70 years who had recovered from COVID-19. DNA for the CDR3: TGTGCCAGTAGTACTTACAGCGGGAAACTGTTTTTT. Its protein product is CASSTYSGKLFF. The whole variable domain, filled in from reference TRBV19 and TRBJ1-4, reads DGGITQSPKYLFRKEGQNVTLSCEQNLNHDAMYWYRQDPGQGLRLIYYSQIVNDFQKGDIAEGYSVSREKKESFPLTVTSAQKNPTAFYLCASSTYSGKLFFGSGTQLSVL.